This TCR beta chain is from a study of blood T cells in healthy people across ages. The study, taken as a whole, reports: Older age coincided with a roughly linear decline in TCR beta diversity per million T cells.

A second roughly 6 to 12 cycle PCR used barcoded and J-beta primers. Each cDNA molecule received a tag from a template-switch adaptor that had 12 random nucleotides. MiXCR was run by TCRdb on the 5' RACE reads, yielding one entry per CDR3 protein. The sample yields roughly 1.4 million distinct CDR3 sequences, roughly 59% seen once. Comment on this clonotype: Its antigen remains unknown.

V shed 1 base and J 3 bases; nucleotides not matched to a gene: 4. The germline V gene encodes CDR1 LGHNA and CDR2 YNFKEQ. The CDR3 consists of 16 residues. They isolated at least 6 million PBMCs from each sample. The sequencing sample was made of blood. This sequence was found in a man aged 18-30 years in good health. V is TRBV4-2 and J is TRBJ2-2; 8 bases line up with TRBD2. The CDR3 bases are TGTGCCAGCAGCCAAGTAAGCGGGAGCGACACCGGGGAGCTGTTTTTT. It encodes CASSQVSGSDTGELFF.